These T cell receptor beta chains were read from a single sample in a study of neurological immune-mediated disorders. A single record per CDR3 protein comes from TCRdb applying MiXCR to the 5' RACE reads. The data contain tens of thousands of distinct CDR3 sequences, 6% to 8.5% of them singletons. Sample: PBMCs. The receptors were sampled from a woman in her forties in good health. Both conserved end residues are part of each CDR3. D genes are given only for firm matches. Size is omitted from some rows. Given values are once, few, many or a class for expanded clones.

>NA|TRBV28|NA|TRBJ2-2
TGTGCCAGCCGGTACAACCCATCGGGTTACGCGAACACCGGGGAGCTGTTTTTT
CASRYNPSGYANTGELFF
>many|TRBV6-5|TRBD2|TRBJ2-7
TGTGCCAGCAGTCCCCAACGACGACTAGCGGGAGCTGACGAGCAGTACTTC
CASSPQRRLAGADEQYF
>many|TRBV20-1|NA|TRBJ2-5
TGCAGTGCTATGAAAGGGGGCGCAGAGGGGGGAGAGACCCAGTACTTC
CSAMKGGAEGGETQYF
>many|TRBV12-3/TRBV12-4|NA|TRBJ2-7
TGTGCCAGCAGTCCATTTAAAAACACCAATTACGAGCAGTACTTC
CASSPFKNTNYEQYF
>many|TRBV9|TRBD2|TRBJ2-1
TGTGCCAGCAGCCCCGCCCGTTCAGCGGGAGTCTACAATGAGCAGTTCTTC
CASSPARSAGVYNEQFF
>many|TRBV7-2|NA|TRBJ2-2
TGTGCCAGCAGCTTCACAGGGAGGAACACCGGGGAGCTGTTTTTT
CASSFTGRNTGELFF
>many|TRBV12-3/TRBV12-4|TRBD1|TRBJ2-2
TGTGCCAGCAGTTATATAGGGGGCGGAACCGGGGAGCTGTTTTTT
CASSYIGGGTGELFF
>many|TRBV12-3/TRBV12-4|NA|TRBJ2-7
TGTGCCAGCAGTTTTTCCGGCGGAGTCTACGAGCAGTACTTC
CASSFSGGVYEQYF
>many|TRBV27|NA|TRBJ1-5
TGTGCCAGCAAGGGCTTGAGACAGATCAATCAGCCCCAGCATTTT
CASKGLRQINQPQHF
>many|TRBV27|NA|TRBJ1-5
TGTGCCAGCAGTTTGGCCGGGGTGGGACAGCCCCAGCATTTT
CASSLAGVGQPQHF
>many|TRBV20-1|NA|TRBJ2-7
TGCAGTGCCCCTGGGGAGTACGAGCAGTACTTC
CSAPGEYEQYF
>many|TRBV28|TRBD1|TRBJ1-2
TGTGCCAGCAGTCAGACAGGGAATGGCTACACCTTC
CASSQTGNGYTF
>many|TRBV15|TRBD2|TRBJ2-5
TGTGCCACCAGCAGAGCCCGGGGGGTCCAAGAGACCCAGTACTTC
CATSRARGVQETQYF
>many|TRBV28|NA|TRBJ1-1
TGTGCCAGCAACCTTCCCGGGACGGAACAAGCTTTCTTT
CASNLPGTEQAFF
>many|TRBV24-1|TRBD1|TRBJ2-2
TGTGCCACCAGTGGCGAACAGGGGGCTGGCGGGGAGCTGTTTTTT
CATSGEQGAGGELFF
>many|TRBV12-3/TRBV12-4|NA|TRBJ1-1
TGTGCCAGTTCCCGAATTGGAGGAACTGAAGCTTTCTTT
CASSRIGGTEAFF
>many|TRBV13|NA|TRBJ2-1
TGTGCCAGCAGCCCCGGCGCTGATGAGCAGTTCTTC
CASSPGADEQFF
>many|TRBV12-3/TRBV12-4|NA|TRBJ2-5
TGTGCCAGCAGTCTCGCAGGCCCTCAAGAGACCCAGTACTTC
CASSLAGPQETQYF
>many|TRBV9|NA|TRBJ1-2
TGTGCCAGCAGCGGGGGGGGTCGAGCCTATGGCTACACCTTC
CASSGGGRAYGYTF
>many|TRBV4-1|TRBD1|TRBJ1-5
TGCGCCAGCAGCCAAGAATTGGCCTTGGCAGGGGGGATGCCCCAGCATTTT
CASSQELALAGGMPQHF
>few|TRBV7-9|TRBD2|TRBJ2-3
TGTGCCAGCAGCCTTAGCGGGAAGGAAGATACGCAGTATTTT
CASSLSGKEDTQYF
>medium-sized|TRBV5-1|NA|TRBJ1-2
TGCGCCAGCAGCTTGGACCCCCAGGACGGCTACACCTTC
CASSLDPQDGYTF
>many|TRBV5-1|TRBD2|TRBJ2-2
TGCGCCAGCAGCGTAATAGCGGGGGACTACACCGGGGAGCTGTTTTTT
CASSVIAGDYTGELFF
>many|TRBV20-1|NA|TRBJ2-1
TGCAGTGCTGGCCCTATCGGGCGGAGTTATTGGGAGCAGTTCTTC
CSAGPIGRSYWEQFF
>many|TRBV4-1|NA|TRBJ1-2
TGCGCCAGCAGCCCCAGCCTCGACGGGGGTTATGGCTACACCTTC
CASSPSLDGGYGYTF
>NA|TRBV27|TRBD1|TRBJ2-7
TGTGCCAGCAGTTTCCGGGACAGGGCCTACGAGCAGTACTTC
CASSFRDRAYEQYF
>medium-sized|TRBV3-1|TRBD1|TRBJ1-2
TGTGCCAGCAGCCAAGACGGTTTACAGGGGGCGTATGTCACCTTC
CASSQDGLQGAYVTF
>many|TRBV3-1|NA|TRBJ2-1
TGTGCCAGCAGCCAAGGTCAGGGTGAGCAGTTCTTC
CASSQGQGEQFF
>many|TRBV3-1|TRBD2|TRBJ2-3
TGTGCCAGCAGCCAAGATTGGACTAGCGGGACTGATACGCAGTATTTT
CASSQDWTSGTDTQYF
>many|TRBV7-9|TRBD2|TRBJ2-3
TGTGCCAGCAGCCTAAGCGGGAGGGAGGATACGCAGTATTTT
CASSLSGREDTQYF
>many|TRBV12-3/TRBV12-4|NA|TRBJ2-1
TGTGCCAGCATTGCGGCCCCCAATGAGCAGTTCTTC
CASIAAPNEQFF
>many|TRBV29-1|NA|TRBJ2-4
TGCAGCGCCGAGGGACCGACAGACCTTAAAAACATTCAGTACTTC
CSAEGPTDLKNIQYF
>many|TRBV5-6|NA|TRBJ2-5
TGTGCCAGCAGCTTGTCCAACCTTGAAGAGACCCAGTACTTC
CASSLSNLEETQYF
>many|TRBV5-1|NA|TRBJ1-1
TGCGCCAGCCGACCCTTAAGCGGCCTGAACACTGAAGCTTTCTTT
CASRPLSGLNTEAFF
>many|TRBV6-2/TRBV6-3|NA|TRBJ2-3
TGTGCCAGCAGCACAGGGTTTCGCACAGATACGCAGTATTTT
CASSTGFRTDTQYF
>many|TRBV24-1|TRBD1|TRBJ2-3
TGTGCCACCAGTGATCGAGGACAGGGAGCAGATACGCAGTATTTT
CATSDRGQGADTQYF
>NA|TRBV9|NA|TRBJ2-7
TGTGCCAGCAGCATGCGGAACGAGCTTTCCGAGCAGTACTTC
CASSMRNELSEQYF
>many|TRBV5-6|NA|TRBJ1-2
TGTGCCAGCAGCTGGGGCTCCGGCTACACCTTC
CASSWGSGYTF
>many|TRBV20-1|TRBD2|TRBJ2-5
TGCAGTGCTAAGACTAGCGGGACAGAGACCCAGTACTTC
CSAKTSGTETQYF
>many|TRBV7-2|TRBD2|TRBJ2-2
TGTGCCAGCAGCCCTAGCGGATTAAACACCGGGGAGCTGTTTTTT
CASSPSGLNTGELFF
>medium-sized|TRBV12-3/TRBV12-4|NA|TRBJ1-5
TGTGCCAGCAATACGGCCGGGCAGCCCCAGCATTTT
CASNTAGQPQHF
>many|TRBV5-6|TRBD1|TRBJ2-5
TGTGCCAGCAGCTCCCTACAGGGGTTACGGGAGACCCAGTACTTC
CASSSLQGLRETQYF
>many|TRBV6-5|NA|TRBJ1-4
TGTGCCAGCAGTTACTCGAATCACAGGTCGGATTTTAATGAAAAACTGTTTTTT
CASSYSNHRSDFNEKLFF
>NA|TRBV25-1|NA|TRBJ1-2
TGTGCCAGCAGTGGGGAAGGGGGGGGAGGCTATGGCTACACCTTC
CASSGEGGGGYGYTF
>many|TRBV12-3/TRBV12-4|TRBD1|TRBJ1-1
TGTGCCAGCAGCCCTAGCAGGGGGCTGAACACTGAAGCTTTCTTT
CASSPSRGLNTEAFF
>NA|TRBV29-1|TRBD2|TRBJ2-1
TGCAGCGTTGACGGAGCGGGAGTATATTACAATGAGCAGTTCTTC
CSVDGAGVYYNEQFF
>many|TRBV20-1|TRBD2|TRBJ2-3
TGCAGTGCTTTGACTAGCGGGAACCCAGATACGCAGTATTTT
CSALTSGNPDTQYF
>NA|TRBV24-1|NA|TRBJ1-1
TGTGCCACCAGTGTAGGAGGACTTGAAGCTTTCTTT
CATSVGGLEAFF
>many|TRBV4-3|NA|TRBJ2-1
TGCGCCAGCGCGGGCAGGGGATCCTACAATGAGCAGTTCTTC
CASAGRGSYNEQFF
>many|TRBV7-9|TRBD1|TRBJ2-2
TGTGCCAGCAGCTTAGCGGGGACAGTGTCCGGGGAGCTGTTTTTT
CASSLAGTVSGELFF
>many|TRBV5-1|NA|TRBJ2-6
TGCGCCAGCAGCTTGGTACAGGGTGATACTGGGGCCAACGTCCTGACTTTC
CASSLVQGDTGANVLTF
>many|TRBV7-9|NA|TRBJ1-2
TGTGCCAGCAGCTTAGACGGCCTGGGGGGCTACACCTTC
CASSLDGLGGYTF
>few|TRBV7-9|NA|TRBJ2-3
TGTGCCAGCAGCTTAGGTTCCCGGGGGCCAAGCACAGATACGCAGTATTTT
CASSLGSRGPSTDTQYF
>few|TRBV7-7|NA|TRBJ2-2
TGTGCTAGCAGCTTACGCGCGGGTCCCGTGACCGGGGAGCTGTTTTTT
CASSLRAGPVTGELFF
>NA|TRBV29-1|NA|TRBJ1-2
TGCAGCGTCCAGACGGAGGGGATAGGCTACACCTTC
CSVQTEGIGYTF
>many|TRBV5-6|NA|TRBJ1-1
TGTGCCAGCAGCCCGGGGGTCCCGGGGGCCACTGAAGCTTTCTTT
CASSPGVPGATEAFF
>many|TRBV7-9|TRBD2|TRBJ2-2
TGTGCCAGCAGCAACCTCGGGGGGGCGAACACCGGGGAGCTGTTTTTT
CASSNLGGANTGELFF